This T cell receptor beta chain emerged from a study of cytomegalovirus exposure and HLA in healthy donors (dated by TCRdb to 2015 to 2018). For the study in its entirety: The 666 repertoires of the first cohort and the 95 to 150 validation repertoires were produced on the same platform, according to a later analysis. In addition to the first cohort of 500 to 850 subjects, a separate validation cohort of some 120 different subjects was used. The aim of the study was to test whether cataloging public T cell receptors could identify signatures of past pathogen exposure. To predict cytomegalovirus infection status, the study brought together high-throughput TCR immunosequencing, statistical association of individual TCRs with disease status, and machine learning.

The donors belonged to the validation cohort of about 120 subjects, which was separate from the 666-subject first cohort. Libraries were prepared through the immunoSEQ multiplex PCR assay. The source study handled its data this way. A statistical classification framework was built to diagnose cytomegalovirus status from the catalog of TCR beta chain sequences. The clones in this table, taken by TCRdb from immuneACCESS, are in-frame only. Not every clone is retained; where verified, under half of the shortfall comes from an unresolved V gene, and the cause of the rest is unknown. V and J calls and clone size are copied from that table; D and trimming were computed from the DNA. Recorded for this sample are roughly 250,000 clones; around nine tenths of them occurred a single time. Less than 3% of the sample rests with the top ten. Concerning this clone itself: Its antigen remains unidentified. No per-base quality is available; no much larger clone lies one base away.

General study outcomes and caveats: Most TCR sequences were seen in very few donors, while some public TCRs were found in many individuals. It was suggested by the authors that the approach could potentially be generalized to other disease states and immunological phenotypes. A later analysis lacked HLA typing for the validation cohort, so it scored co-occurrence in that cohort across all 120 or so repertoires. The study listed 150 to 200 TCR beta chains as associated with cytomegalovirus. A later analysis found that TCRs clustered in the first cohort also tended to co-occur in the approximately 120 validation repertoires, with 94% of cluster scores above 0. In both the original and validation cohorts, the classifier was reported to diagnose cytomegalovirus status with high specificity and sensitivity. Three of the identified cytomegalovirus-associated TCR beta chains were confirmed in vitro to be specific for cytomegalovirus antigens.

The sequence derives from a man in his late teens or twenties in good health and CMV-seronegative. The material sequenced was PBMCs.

The CDR3 in this case is CASSEGPSYEQYF. DNA sequence: TGTGCCAGCAGTGAGGGGCCCTCCTACGAGCAGTACTTC. In this chain, TRBV6-1 is recombined with TRBJ2-7; TRBD1 is perhaps the D gene, given 5 matching bases. V loses 3 bases of germline sequence and J loses 0 bases, and the interval between the two ends is 6 bases. In the germline V gene, CDR1 corresponds to MNHNS and CDR2 to SASEGT. From the cysteine up to the phenylalanine, the CDR3 has a length of 13 residues. Only the CDR3 part of the read is kept: 39 bases, read in frame from the first base.